This T cell receptor (beta chain) was profiled in a study of cytomegalovirus exposure and HLA in healthy donors. Study outcomes and limitations: Investigators reported 150 to 200 TCR beta chains as tied to cytomegalovirus. A later analysis appeared to link common viral pathogens to several of the most significant clusters.

Germline CDR1 is SGHKS and CDR2 is YYEKEE (reference sequence). Deletions cut 4 bases from V and 5 bases from J, with 33 bases between. The CDR3 extends over 20 amino acids. Of note for this clone: Its matching antigen is unknown.

The study ran its PCR with 60 Vbeta and 13 Jbeta primers. The table came from immunoSEQ multiplex PCR; TCRdb's copy has only in-frame clones and leaves some out. The repertoire includes 150,000 or so clones, about 70% of them detected once, and about 10% sits in the top ten. The TCR originated in a man aged 30 to 39 in good health and CMV-seropositive. Material: PBMCs. V usage is TRBV5-5 and J usage is TRBJ1-2, with a weak D call TRBD1 (6 bases). This CDR3 reads CASSQPSQPGQRARSYGYTF. CDR3 coding DNA: TGTGCCAGCAGCCAGCCTTCCCAACCCGGACAGCGAGCTAGGTCATATGGCTACACCTTC. The full variable domain, completed using reference TRBV5-5 and TRBJ1-2, is DAGVTQSPTHLIKTRGQQVTLRCSPISGHKSVSWYQQVLGQGPQFIFQYYEKEERGRGNFPDRFSARQFPNYSSELNVNALLLGDSALYLCASSQPSQPGQRARSYGYTFGSGTRLTVV.